The 2 T cell receptor beta chains below come from one sample, sequenced in a study of blood T cell repertoires in COVID-19 (dated by TCRdb to 2019 to 2021). Preparation of the library involved the immunoSEQ multiplex PCR assay. TCRdb mirrors the immuneACCESS table, restricted to in-frame sequences. Some clones are absent from its copies; in checked studies, under half trace to an unresolved V gene, and the reason for the others is unknown. For this sample the table gives around 40,000 clones, of which about 89% were detected only once. Clones ranked in the top ten supply 20% to 25% of the sample. Sequencing input: peripheral blood. The receptor source for this set is a man aged 45 to 65 with active COVID-19.

CDR3 loop: CASSQERAGAYEQYF. In nucleotides, the CDR3 is TGCGCCAGCAGCCAAGAAAGAGCGGGAGCGTACGAGCAGTACTTC. V is TRBV4-3 and J is TRBJ2-7; 8 nucleotides match TRBD2. Germline CDR1 and CDR2: LGHNA and YSLEER. This CDR3 has 15 residues. V lost 0 bases, J lost 4 bases, and 5 bases stayed unmatched.

J is TRBJ2-7 and V is TRBV7-2; 11 positions match TRBD2. This CDR3 has 14 residues. With 3 bases clipped from V and 4 bases from J, the junction kept 2 bases outside the gene matches. CDR1 SGHTA and CDR2 FQGNSA come from the germline V gene. The CDR3 region is CASSLLAGGYEQYF. Written as DNA, the CDR3 is TGTGCCAGCAGCTTGTTAGCGGGAGGGTACGAGCAGTACTTC.